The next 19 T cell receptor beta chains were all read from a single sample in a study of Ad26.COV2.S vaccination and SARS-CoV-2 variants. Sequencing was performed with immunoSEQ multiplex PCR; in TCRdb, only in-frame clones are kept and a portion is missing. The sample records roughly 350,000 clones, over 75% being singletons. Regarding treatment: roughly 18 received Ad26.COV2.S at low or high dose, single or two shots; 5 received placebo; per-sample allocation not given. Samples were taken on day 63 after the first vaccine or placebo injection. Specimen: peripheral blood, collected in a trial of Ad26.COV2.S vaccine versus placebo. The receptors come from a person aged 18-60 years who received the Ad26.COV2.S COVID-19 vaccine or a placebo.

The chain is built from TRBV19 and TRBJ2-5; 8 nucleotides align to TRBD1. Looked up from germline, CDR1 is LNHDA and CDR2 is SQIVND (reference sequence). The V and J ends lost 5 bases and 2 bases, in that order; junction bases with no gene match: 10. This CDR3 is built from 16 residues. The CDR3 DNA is TGTGCCAGTAGTCCACGGACAGGGTGGGGACAAGAGACCCAGTACTTC. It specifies CASSPRTGWGQETQYF.

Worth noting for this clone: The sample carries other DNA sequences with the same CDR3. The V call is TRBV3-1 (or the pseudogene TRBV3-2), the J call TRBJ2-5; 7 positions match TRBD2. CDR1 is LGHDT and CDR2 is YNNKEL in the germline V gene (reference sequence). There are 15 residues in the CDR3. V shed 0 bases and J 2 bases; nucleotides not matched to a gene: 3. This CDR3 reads CASSQDPGGQETQYF. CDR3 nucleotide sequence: TGTGCCAGCAGCCAAGATCCGGGGGGACAAGAGACCCAGTACTTC.

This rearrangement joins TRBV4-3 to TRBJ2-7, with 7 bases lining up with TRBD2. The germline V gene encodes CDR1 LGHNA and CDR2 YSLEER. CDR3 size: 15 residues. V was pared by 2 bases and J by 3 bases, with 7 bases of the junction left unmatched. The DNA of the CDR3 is TGCGCCAGCAGCCAATCTCCTGGGAGGGGCTACGAGCAGTACTTC. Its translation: CASSQSPGRGYEQYF.

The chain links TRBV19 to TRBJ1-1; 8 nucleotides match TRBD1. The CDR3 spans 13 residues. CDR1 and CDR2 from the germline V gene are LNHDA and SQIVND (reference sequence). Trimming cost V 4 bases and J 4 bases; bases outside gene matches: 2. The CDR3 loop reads CASSTTGGTEAFF. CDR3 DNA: TGTGCCAGTAGTACCACAGGGGGCACTGAAGCTTTCTTT. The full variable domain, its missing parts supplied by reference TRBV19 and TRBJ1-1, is DGGITQSPKYLFRKEGQNVTLSCEQNLNHDAMYWYRQDPGQGLRLIYYSQIVNDFQKGDIAEGYSVSREKKESFPLTVTSAQKNPTAFYLCASSTTGGTEAFFGQGTRLTVV.

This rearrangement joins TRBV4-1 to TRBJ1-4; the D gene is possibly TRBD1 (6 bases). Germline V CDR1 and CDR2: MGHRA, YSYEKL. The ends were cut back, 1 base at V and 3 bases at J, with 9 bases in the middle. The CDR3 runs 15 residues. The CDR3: CASSQAQGSNEKLFF. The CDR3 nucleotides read TGCGCCAGCAGCCAAGCACAGGGCTCTAATGAAAAACTGTTTTTT.

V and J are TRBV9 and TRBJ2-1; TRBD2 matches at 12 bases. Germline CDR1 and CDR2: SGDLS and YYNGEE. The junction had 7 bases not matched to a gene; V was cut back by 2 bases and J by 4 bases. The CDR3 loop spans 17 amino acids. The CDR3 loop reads CASSVQLGLAGYNEQFF. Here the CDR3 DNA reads TGTGCCAGCAGCGTGCAGCTTGGACTAGCGGGGTACAATGAGCAGTTCTTC.

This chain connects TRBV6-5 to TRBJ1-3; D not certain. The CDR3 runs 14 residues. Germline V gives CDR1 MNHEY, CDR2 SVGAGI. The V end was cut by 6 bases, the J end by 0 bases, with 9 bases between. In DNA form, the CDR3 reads TGTGCCAGCAGAGTAGGGAGCTCTGGAAACACCATATATTTT. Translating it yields CASRVGSSGNTIYF.

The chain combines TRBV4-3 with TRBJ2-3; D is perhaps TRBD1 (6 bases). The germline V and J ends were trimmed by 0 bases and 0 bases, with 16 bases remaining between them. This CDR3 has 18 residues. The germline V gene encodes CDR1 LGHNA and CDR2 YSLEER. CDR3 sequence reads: CASSQDLRTATSTDTQYF. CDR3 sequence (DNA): TGCGCCAGCAGCCAAGATCTCCGGACAGCAACTAGCACAGATACGCAGTATTTT.

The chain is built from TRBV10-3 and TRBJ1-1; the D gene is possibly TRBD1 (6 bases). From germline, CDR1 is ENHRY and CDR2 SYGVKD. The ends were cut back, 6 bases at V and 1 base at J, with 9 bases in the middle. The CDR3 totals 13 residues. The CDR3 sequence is CAIRTDRNTEAFF. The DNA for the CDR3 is TGTGCCATCAGAACGGACAGGAACACTGAAGCTTTCTTT.

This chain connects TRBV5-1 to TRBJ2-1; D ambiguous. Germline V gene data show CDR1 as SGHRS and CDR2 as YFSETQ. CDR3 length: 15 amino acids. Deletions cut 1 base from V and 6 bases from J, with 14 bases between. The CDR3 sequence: CASSLFGPPGNEQFF. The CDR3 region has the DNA TGCGCCAGCAGCTTGTTTGGGCCCCCCGGCAATGAGCAGTTCTTC.

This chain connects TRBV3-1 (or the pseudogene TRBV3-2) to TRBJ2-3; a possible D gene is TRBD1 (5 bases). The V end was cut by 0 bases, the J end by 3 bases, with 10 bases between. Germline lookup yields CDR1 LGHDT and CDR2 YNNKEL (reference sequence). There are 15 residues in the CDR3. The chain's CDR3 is CASSQDPRATDTQYF. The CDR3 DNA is TGTGCCAGCAGCCAAGATCCCAGGGCGACAGATACGCAGTATTTT.

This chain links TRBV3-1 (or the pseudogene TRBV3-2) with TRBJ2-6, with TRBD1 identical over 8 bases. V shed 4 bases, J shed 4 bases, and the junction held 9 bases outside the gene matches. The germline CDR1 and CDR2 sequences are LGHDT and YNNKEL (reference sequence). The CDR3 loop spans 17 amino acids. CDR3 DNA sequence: TGTGCCAGCAGCCTCAGGACAGGGCGGGACGGGGCCAACGTCCTGACTTTC. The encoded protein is CASSLRTGRDGANVLTF.

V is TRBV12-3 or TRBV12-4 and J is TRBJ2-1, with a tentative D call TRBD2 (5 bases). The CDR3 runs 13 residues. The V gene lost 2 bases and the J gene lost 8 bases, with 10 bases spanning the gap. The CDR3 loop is CASSLNPGDEQFF. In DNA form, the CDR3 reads TGTGCCAGCAGTTTAAATCCCGGGGATGAGCAGTTCTTC.

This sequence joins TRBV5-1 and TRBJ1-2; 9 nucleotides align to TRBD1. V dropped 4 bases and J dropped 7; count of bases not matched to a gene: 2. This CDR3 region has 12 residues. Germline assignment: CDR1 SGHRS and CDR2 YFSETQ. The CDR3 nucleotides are TGCGCCAGCAGCCTGGACAGGGGTGGCTACACCTTC. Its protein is CASSLDRGGYTF.

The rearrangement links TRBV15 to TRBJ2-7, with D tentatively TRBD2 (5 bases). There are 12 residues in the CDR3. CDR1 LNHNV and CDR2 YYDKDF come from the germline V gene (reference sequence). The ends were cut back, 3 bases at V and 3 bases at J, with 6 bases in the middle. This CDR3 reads CATSSDYYEQYF. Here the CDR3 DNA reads TGTGCCACCAGCAGCGACTACTACGAGCAGTACTTC.

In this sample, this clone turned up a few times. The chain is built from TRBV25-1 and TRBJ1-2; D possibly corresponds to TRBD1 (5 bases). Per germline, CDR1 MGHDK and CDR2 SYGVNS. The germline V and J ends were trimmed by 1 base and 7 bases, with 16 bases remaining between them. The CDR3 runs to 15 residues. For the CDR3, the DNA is TGTGCCAGCAGTGAATTTGGGACCTCAGAGCGTGGCTACACCTTC. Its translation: CASSEFGTSERGYTF.

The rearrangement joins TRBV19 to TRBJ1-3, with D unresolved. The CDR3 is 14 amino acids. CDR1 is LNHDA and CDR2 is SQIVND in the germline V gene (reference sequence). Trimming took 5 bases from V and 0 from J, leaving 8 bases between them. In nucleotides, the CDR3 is TGTGCCAGTAGTTCGACCGGCTCTGGAAACACCATATATTTT. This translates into CASSSTGSGNTIYF.

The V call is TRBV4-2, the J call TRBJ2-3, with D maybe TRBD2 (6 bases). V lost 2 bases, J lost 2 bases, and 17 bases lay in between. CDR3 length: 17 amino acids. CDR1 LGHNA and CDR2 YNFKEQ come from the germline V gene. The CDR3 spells CASSQMGGLPHTDTQYF. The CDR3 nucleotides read TGTGCCAGCAGCCAAATGGGGGGACTGCCGCACACAGATACGCAGTATTTT.

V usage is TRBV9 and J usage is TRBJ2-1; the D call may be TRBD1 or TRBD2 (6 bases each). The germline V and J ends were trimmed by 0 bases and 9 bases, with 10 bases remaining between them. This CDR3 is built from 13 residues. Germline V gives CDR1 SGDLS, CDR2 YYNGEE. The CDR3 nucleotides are TGTGCCAGCAGCGTAGTAGGGGGGCTTGAGCAGTTCTTC. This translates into CASSVVGGLEQFF.